The TCR beta chain under discussion was sequenced for a study of neoadjuvant nivolumab and ipilimumab in lung cancer. Study details: Patients got nivolumab 3 mg/kg on days 1, 15 and 29; combination added ipilimumab 1 mg/kg day 1. Whole-study findings and limits: Only two of four nivolumab-treated tumors gained richness and clonality by surgery. TCR receptors were sequenced in few samples.

A note on this clone: Its target is unknown.

Profiling relied on immunoSEQ multiplex PCR, and the TCRdb table lists in-frame clones only, not all of them. This table has several thousand clones, approximately 87% appearing once. In germline, CDR1 is LGHNA, CDR2 YNFKEQ. V lost 0 bases to trimming and J lost 5 bases, with 20 bases between them. The CDR3 covers 18 residues. This clonotype originated in an adult with non-small cell lung cancer. Sequencing was performed on tumor tissue, taken after neoadjuvant nivolumab, alone or with ipilimumab, at or shortly before surgery. The rearrangement links TRBV4-2 to TRBJ2-1, with D possibly TRBD2 on 6 matching bases. The CDR3 here is CASSQEVRPTGRNNEQFF. In nucleotides, the CDR3 is TGTGCCAGCAGCCAAGAGGTACGGCCAACGGGGAGGAACAATGAGCAGTTCTTC.